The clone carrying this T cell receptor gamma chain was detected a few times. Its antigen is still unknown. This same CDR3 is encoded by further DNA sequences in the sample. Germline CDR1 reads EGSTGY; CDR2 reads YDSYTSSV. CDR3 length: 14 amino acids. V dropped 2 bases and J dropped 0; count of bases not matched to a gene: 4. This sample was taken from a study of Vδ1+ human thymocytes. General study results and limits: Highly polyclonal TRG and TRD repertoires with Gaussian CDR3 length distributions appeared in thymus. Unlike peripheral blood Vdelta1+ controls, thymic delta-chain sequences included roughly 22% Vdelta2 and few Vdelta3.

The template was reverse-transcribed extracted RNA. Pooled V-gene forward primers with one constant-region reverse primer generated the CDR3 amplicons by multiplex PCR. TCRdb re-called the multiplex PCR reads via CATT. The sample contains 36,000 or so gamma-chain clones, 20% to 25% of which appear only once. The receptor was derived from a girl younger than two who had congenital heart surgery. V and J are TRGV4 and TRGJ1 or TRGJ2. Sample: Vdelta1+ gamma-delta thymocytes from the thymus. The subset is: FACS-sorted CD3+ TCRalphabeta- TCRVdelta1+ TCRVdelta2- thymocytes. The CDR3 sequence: CATWDVPNYYKKLF. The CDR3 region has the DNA TGTGCCACCTGGGATGTCCCGAATTATTATAAGAAACTCTTT.